This TCR beta chain was captured by sequencing in a study of a mutant IDH1 vaccine in newly diagnosed glioma. Study overall: The study gave patients eight vaccinations in weeks 1, 3, 5, 7, 11, 15, 19, 23. Antecedent treatment encompassed radiotherapy, temozolomide, or their combination; the majority received both.

The time point here: week 11, during vaccination. The content of each vaccine dose was 300 ug of mutant IDH1 20-mer peptide, and topical imiquimod accompanied it. Study-level results: Apparently, pseudoprogression bore no relation to changes among the top peripheral T cell clonotypes.

This CDR3 is built from 15 residues. Deletions cut 1 base from V and 12 bases from J, with 22 bases between. The germline gives CDR1 SGHVS, CDR2 FNYEAQ. In the case of this clone: Its specificity is unknown.

The protocol was immunoSEQ multiplex PCR, while the TCRdb copy is restricted to in-frame clones and leaves out a portion. The repertoire holds tens of thousands of clones, with roughly 91% as singletons. The sample in question was PBMCs, obtained from a glioma patient whose treatment included an IDH1 peptide vaccine. This sequence was found in a man in his fifties with glioma. The rearrangement links TRBV7-6 to TRBJ2-7; weak D call: TRBD2 (7 bases). The CDR3 nucleotides read TGTGCCAGCAGCTTAGACGCGGGGGCGCAAAGACCCCGGTACTTC. This translates into CASSLDAGAQRPRYF.